The 17 T cell receptor beta chains presented below share a single source sample, sequenced in a study of blood T cell repertoires in COVID-19. The assay was immunoSEQ multiplex PCR, and TCRdb's table has in-frame clones only and misses some. This table has approximately 210,000 clones, 75% to 90% appearing once. The sample consisted of peripheral blood. The receptors originated from a human donor in a cohort sampled during active COVID-19.

There are a few counts of this clone. This chain uses TRBV4-2 with TRBJ2-1, with 16 bases fitting TRBD2. Germline values: CDR1 LGHNA, CDR2 YNFKEQ. V dropped 3 bases and J dropped 6; count of bases not matched to a gene: 5. This CDR3 contains 17 residues. The CDR3 DNA follows: TGTGCCAGCAGCCACTCAGGGACTAGCGGGAGGGGCAATGAGCAGTTCTTC. As protein: CASSHSGTSGRGNEQFF.

To note about this clone: Distinct nucleotide sequences in the sample also encode this CDR3. The J gene is TRBJ2-7, the V gene TRBV27; 11 positions agree with TRBD1. Trimming cost V 6 bases and J 2 bases; bases outside gene matches: 3. Germline CDR1 reads MNHEY; CDR2 reads SMNVEV (reference sequence). CDR3 length: 14 amino acids. The DNA of the CDR3 is TGTGCCAGCAGCCCGGGACAGGGGGCCTACGAGCAGTACTTC. It encodes CASSPGQGAYEQYF.

This clone was counted only a few times. The chain joins TRBV11-2 to TRBJ2-3, with a tentative D call TRBD2 (6 bases). The V end lost 3 bases, the J end lost 6 bases, and 10 bases lay between the germline ends. CDR1 and CDR2 (germline): SGHAT, FQNNGV. The CDR3 is 13 residues long. The CDR3 protein is CASSFREWDTQYF. The CDR3 nucleotides read TGTGCCAGCAGCTTCCGGGAGTGGGATACGCAGTATTTT.

The CDR3 protein is CASSPIRTGAYEQYF. The DNA for the CDR3 is TGTGCCAGCAGCCCAATCCGGACAGGAGCCTACGAGCAGTACTTC. This sequence joins TRBV6-2 or TRBV6-3 and TRBJ2-7, with TRBD1 identical over 7 bases. Looked up from germline, CDR1 is MNHEY and CDR2 is SVGEGT. This CDR3 comprises 15 residues. With V trimmed by 6 bases and J by 2 bases, 10 bases remained unmatched.

J is TRBJ1-1 and V is TRBV6-2 or TRBV6-3; 7 bases fit TRBD1. The J segment lost 8 bases and the V segment lost 4 bases, leaving 10 bases of the junction unmatched. Per the germline V gene, CDR1 is MNHEY and CDR2 is SVGEGT. This CDR3 is built from 14 residues. The CDR3 loop reads CASSSPGQPQEAFF. In nucleotides, the CDR3 is TGTGCCAGCAGTTCACCGGGACAGCCCCAGGAAGCTTTCTTT.

The chain couples TRBV30 to TRBJ2-7, with TRBD2 matching over 9 bases. Germline V gene data show CDR1 as GTSNPN and CDR2 as SVGIG (reference sequence). V was clipped by 8 bases and J by 6 bases; unmatched bases: 14. The CDR3 runs 14 residues. CDR3 DNA: TGTGCCGGCCAAGGACTAGCGACTACTCTCGAGCAGTACTTC. This codes for CAGQGLATTLEQYF.

The V gene is TRBV24-1, the J gene TRBJ2-7; 10 nucleotides match TRBD1. Germline CDR1 is KGHDR and CDR2 is SFDVKD. This CDR3 has 15 amino acids. Germline trimming cut 3 bases from V and 4 bases from J; bases unmatched to any gene: 5. The CDR3 DNA reads TGTGCCACCAGTGATCGGACAGGGGGTGGGTACGAGCAGTACTTC. Protein: CATSDRTGGGYEQYF.

The V and J genes are TRBV5-1 and TRBJ1-1, with D perhaps TRBD1 (6 bases). The ends were cut back, 0 bases at V and 5 bases at J, with 14 bases in the middle. The CDR3 is 15 amino acids. Germline V lookup: CDR1 SGHRS, CDR2 YFSETQ. CDR3 DNA sequence: TGCGCCAGCAGCTTGGCAAGTGGGGGCTGGACTGAAGCTTTCTTT. Protein product: CASSLASGGWTEAFF.

This chain links TRBV4-2 with TRBJ1-6; D might be TRBD1 (6 bases). The germline V and J ends were trimmed by 5 bases and 6 bases, with 14 bases remaining between them. The CDR3 is 15 residues long. Germline-derived CDR1 and CDR2 are LGHNA and YNFKEQ. The CDR3 region has the DNA TGTGCCAGCAGCGAGGGGGGGGCAGGTAATTCACCCCTCCACTTT. This encodes CASSEGGAGNSPLHF.

The chain has TRBV7-6 and TRBJ1-6, with a tentative D call TRBD1 (5 bases). Trimming shortened V by 4 bases and J by 4 bases, and 8 bases separated the two germline ends. The CDR3 has 14 residues. CDR1 and CDR2 from the germline V gene are SGHVS and FNYEAQ. For the CDR3, the DNA is TGTGCCAGCAGCTATTACAGGTATAATTCACCCCTCCACTTT. Protein sequence: CASSYYRYNSPLHF.

The chain couples TRBV5-5 to TRBJ1-2; the D is unclear. Trimming removed 2 bases at V and 1 base at J, with 15 bases between. Germline values: CDR1 SGHKS, CDR2 YYEKEE (reference sequence). The CDR3 has 16 residues. The CDR3 sequence: CASSLVRAAINYGYTF. DNA of the CDR3: TGTGCCAGCAGCTTAGTCCGCGCTGCTATTAACTATGGCTACACCTTC.

This chain joins TRBV6-1 and TRBJ2-1; TRBD1 matches 8 bases. Trimming cost V 2 bases and J 1 base; bases outside gene matches: 7. CDR3 length: 17 residues. Germline loops: CDR1 MNHNS, CDR2 SASEGT. In nucleotides, the CDR3 is TGTGCCAGCAGTGAATCGGCAGGGGGCGAATCCTACAATGAGCAGTTCTTC. Translating it yields CASSESAGGESYNEQFF.

J is TRBJ2-6 and V is TRBV4-3; D ambiguous. Per germline, CDR1 LGHNA and CDR2 YSLEER. Trimming pared 0 bases from V and 2 bases from J, leaving 5 bases between. The CDR3 has 15 residues. CDR3 region: CASSQEGPGANVLTF. DNA for the CDR3: TGCGCCAGCAGCCAAGAGGGCCCTGGGGCCAACGTCCTGACTTTC.

This chain joins TRBV6-4 and TRBJ2-3, with 9 bases lining up with TRBD2. V trimming: 3 bases; J trimming: 4 bases; junction bases outside the gene matches: 5. The CDR3 covers 15 residues. CDR1 MRHNA and CDR2 SNTAGT come from the germline V gene. The CDR3 sequence: CASSDQAGGPDTQYF. CDR3 bases: TGTGCCAGCAGTGATCAAGCGGGAGGCCCAGATACGCAGTATTTT.

V usage is TRBV9 and J usage is TRBJ1-3; D is undetermined. Germline CDR1 reads SGDLS; CDR2 reads YYNGEE. Trimming pared 3 bases from V and 2 bases from J, leaving 15 bases between. The length of the CDR3 is 16 residues. CDR3: CASSAGPGGPGNTIYF. In DNA form, the CDR3 reads TGTGCCAGCAGCGCAGGCCCGGGAGGGCCTGGAAACACCATATATTTT.

This clone was counted at least ten times. The J gene is TRBJ2-7, the V gene TRBV7-9; the D gene is possibly TRBD2 (6 bases). V was trimmed by 4 bases and J by 2 bases, leaving 15 bases between them. The CDR3 extends over 15 amino acids. In germline, CDR1 is SEHNR, CDR2 FQNEAQ (reference sequence). The CDR3 DNA reads TGTGCCAGCAGCTCGATTAGCGGAGGGGCCTACGAGCAGTACTTC. Translating it yields CASSSISGGAYEQYF.

The V gene is TRBV4-3, the J gene TRBJ2-7, with D possibly matching TRBD2 (6 bases). V was cut by 0 bases and J by 4 bases, with 13 bases left in between. The CDR3 spans 15 residues. From germline, CDR1 is LGHNA and CDR2 YSLEER. CDR3 loop: CASSQDYGGLYEQYF. The CDR3 nucleotides are TGCGCCAGCAGCCAAGATTACGGAGGGCTTTACGAGCAGTACTTC.